This T cell receptor (beta chain) derives from a study of shared clonotypes between healthy human individuals. Regarding this clone: Its antigen is as yet unknown.

Overall study findings and caveats: Having only a few donors restricted how much genetic and exposure-history diversity was captured.

The germline CDR1 and CDR2 sequences are ENHRY and SYGVKD. CDR3 size: 15 residues. V gave up 11 bases and J gave up 0 bases, with 17 bases separating them. As defined, naive CD8 cells were CD45RO-negative and positively selected for CCR7, with terminally differentiated effector memory CD45RA+ cells excluded. The donors, all of them Caucasian adults, lived in Nashville, Tennessee. Every immunoSEQ plate was one replicate of a subset's evenly spread DNA. Per the study methods: Filtering differed because ImmunoSEQ produced junction-only sequences that carried no quality scores. TCRdb's table, derived via immunoSEQ multiplex PCR, lists solely in-frame clones and lacks some. V and J calls and clone size are those listed in that table; D and trimming were worked out from the DNA. The data show about 2.1 million clones, 93% seen once.

Input material: naive CD8+ T cells from PBMCs. This clonotype was sampled from a man between 18 and 29 years old in good health. Some clones in this sample may be carry-over from other donors' samples. The chain is built from TRBV10-3 and TRBJ1-3, with D uncertain. The CDR3 reads CASILDVGSGNTIYF. The CDR3 nucleotides are TGTGCCTCTATTTTGGACGTCGGCTCTGGAAACACCATATATTTT.